The 3 T cell receptor beta chains below all came from one sample that was sequenced in a study of CD8 T cells in Susac syndrome (dated by TCRdb to the late 2010s). The library came from the immunoSEQ multiplex PCR assay. RNA was extracted using the RNeasy kit, and about 0.45 to 1 microgram was reverse transcribed with random hexamers. The public reads were reanalyzed by TCRdb: fastp trimming at Q25, MiXCR alignment, in-frame beta chains only. Entries are consolidated by CDR3 protein sequence, retaining the most common genes and DNA. The sample yields fewer than 350,000 distinct CDR3 sequences; about 90% were counted once. The ten largest clones capture roughly 0.059% of the sample. The sequenced sample was CD4+ T cells from PBMCs. The receptor source for this set is a human donor with multiple sclerosis.

This clonotype was seen a few times. CDR3 nucleotides: TGTGCCAGCAGAAGGGATTACTCTGGAAACACCATATATTTT. Residues: CASRRDYSGNTIYF. V is TRBV3-1 and J is TRBJ1-3; D not resolved. Germline CDR1 and CDR2: LGHDT and YNNKEL (reference sequence). V was shortened by 6 bases and J by 0 bases, with 9 bases between the two germline ends. The CDR3 covers 14 residues.

The chain has TRBV20-1 and TRBJ1-5; D is possibly TRBD1 (5 bases). V gave up 6 bases and J gave up 5 bases, with 14 bases separating them. CDR3 length: 13 residues. The germline V gene encodes CDR1 DFQATT and CDR2 SNEGSKA (reference sequence). CDR3 nucleotide sequence: TGCAGTGCGTTTCCAGGGCTCGATCAGCCCCAGCATTTT. Protein sequence: CSAFPGLDQPQHF.

The V gene is TRBV20-1, the J gene TRBJ2-3; D is perhaps TRBD2 (5 bases). Trimming cost V 5 bases and J 2 bases, with 23 bases left between them. This CDR3 has 17 residues. The V gene's germline CDR1 is DFQATT and CDR2 SNEGSKA (reference sequence). In DNA, the CDR3 is TGCAGTGCTGAACCGCGACTGGCGGAGGCCCCCACAGATACGCAGTATTTT. It encodes CSAEPRLAEAPTDTQYF.